The T cell receptor beta chain under discussion was sequenced for a study of T cell responses to AZD1222 COVID-19 vaccine. On the study more broadly: Second-dose intervals near 4 or 12 weeks were combined.

Turning to this clone: Antigen: not known.

The assay was immunoSEQ multiplex PCR, and TCRdb's table has in-frame clones only and misses some. The sample shows 150,000 to 200,000 clones, about 94% of them seen only once. Study results and limitations: Increased Spike-specific TCR breadth and depth were observed after two AZD1222 doses. Clonal diversity may have been underestimated, and the donors were mostly white British, with more females than males. Variant regions that are unmutated are reportedly the target of nearly half of spike-specific TCRs.

The receptor's source is an adult in good health. Sequences were derived from peripheral blood, sampled on day 0 of AZD1222 vaccination.

The CDR3 nucleotides read TGTGCCAGCAGTGTTCCGGGACAGGGGCTCTTAGTGGAGACCCAGTACTTC. It codes for CASSVPGQGLLVETQYF. The chain couples TRBV2 to TRBJ2-5, with 10 bases lining up with TRBD1. The germline gives CDR1 SNHLY, CDR2 FYNNEI. J lost 5 bases, V lost 4 bases, and 13 bases had no gene match. CDR3 length: 17 residues.